This entry features one T cell receptor beta chain sequence. What it binds is not known. This entry belongs to a study of cytomegalovirus exposure and HLA in healthy donors. Study-wide context: The 120 validation repertoires used the same platform as the roughly 700 first-cohort repertoires (as reported by a later analysis).

Regarding the study as a whole: Three chains linked to CMV were shown in vitro to be specific for CMV antigens. Some TCR beta chains (approximately 180 of them) were listed as cytomegalovirus-associated. Some public TCRs appeared in many individuals, while most sequences were rare.

Clones were read by immunoSEQ multiplex PCR, and TCRdb kept only the in-frame ones, dropping some. The sample holds 110,000 or so clones, around 83% seen once. Germline assignment: CDR1 LNHDA and CDR2 SQIVND (reference sequence). The CDR3 runs 15 residues. V was pared by 3 bases and J by 3 bases, with 5 bases of the junction left unmatched. This chain joins TRBV19 and TRBJ2-7, with 10 positions matching TRBD2. The receptor comes from a woman between 18 and 29 years old in good health and CMV-seropositive. The sequenced sample was PBMCs. The CDR3 DNA is TGTGCCAGTAGTATCCTAGCGGGAGACGTCTACGAGCAGTACTTC. Protein product: CASSILAGDVYEQYF.